This T cell receptor beta chain was retrieved from a study of human T cells and chemical hapten exposure. Findings and limits, study-wide: There was no change with DPC sensitization in TCRs above 1 in 1000 frequency.

Time point specified: healthy volunteer bleed at 6 weeks. Sequencing started from total RNA isolated from unfractionated whole blood. The V and J ends lost 6 bases and 13 bases respectively, with 19 bases between them. The CDR3 sequence is 14 residues long. Germline CDR1 and CDR2: SGHAT and FQNNGV. Individual cDNA molecules received unique molecular identifiers in the library. Authors' methods: Sampled TCR counts reached a median of roughly 100,000 per sample, with values ranging from roughly 20,000 to 700,000. MiXCR was run by TCRdb on the RACE reads, yielding one entry per CDR3 protein. The V and J calls and clone size are TCRdb's, not the authors'. The data show 65,000 or so distinct CDR3 sequences, under 7.5% seen once. Concerning this clonotype: No antigen is known for it.

Sequencing was carried out using whole blood. V and J are TRBV11-2 and TRBJ1-6; possible D gene TRBD1, 5 bases. This TCR derives from a female donor in good health. Some clones in this sample may be carry-over from other donors' samples. The CDR3 sequence is CASSSPAQGAPLHF. The CDR3 DNA is TGTGCCAGCAGTTCCCCCGCCCAGGGCGCGCCCCTCCACTTT.